This TCR beta chain appears in the sequencing data of a study of shared clonotypes between healthy human individuals. The germline V gene has CDR1 MNHEY and CDR2 SMNVEV (reference sequence). The CDR3 loop spans 16 amino acids. Trimming shortened V by 2 bases and J by 10 bases, and 21 bases separated the two germline ends. Study conclusions and caveats: Four donors had around 5% of their naive CD4 clonotypes in common. Relative to memory subsets, naive subsets generally showed larger estimated richness.

Every donor was a Caucasian adult from Nashville, Tennessee. About this clone: The antigen is undetermined.

Assay: immunoSEQ multiplex PCR; the TCRdb copy retains only in-frame clones and omits some. Altogether about 2.5 million clones are present, 85% to 95% being singletons, with the ten largest covering 0.37%. The chain uses TRBV27 and TRBJ2-1; D might be TRBD1 or TRBD2, each matching 5 bases. Sequencing input: naive CD4+ T cells from PBMCs. Indicated subset: CD45RA+ positively selected. This receptor was identified in a man in his late teens or twenties in good health. Some clones in this sample may be carry-over from other donors' samples. The CDR3 loop is CASSLIRDATGKEQFF. In DNA form, the CDR3 reads TGTGCCAGCAGTTTAATTCGGGACGCCACAGGCAAGGAGCAGTTCTTC.